This T cell receptor (beta chain) was documented in a study of response to subunit inactivated influenza vaccine. Study-wide results and caveats: Authors proposed each seasonal influenza vaccination draws in few new T cells.

The CDR3 loop spans 16 amino acids. Germline-derived CDR1 and CDR2 are KGHDR and SFDVKD. Trimming took off 5 bases at V and 4 bases at J, with 17 bases between the two ends. Concerning this clonotype: Its antigen is undetermined.

Using its own MiXCR run on the RT-PCR reads, TCRdb lists one record per CDR3 protein. The sample shows about 540,000 distinct CDR3 sequences, about 14% of them seen only once. This rearrangement joins TRBV24-1 to TRBJ2-1, with D perhaps TRBD1 (6 bases). This TCR was recovered from a man in his fifties who received an inactivated influenza vaccine. Sequencing used PBMCs from blood, obtained roughly 12 days after vaccination. CDR3 residues: CATSGTQGLSYNEQFF. Written as DNA, the CDR3 is TGTGCCACCAGTGGTACACAGGGTTTAAGTTACAATGAGCAGTTCTTC.